This T cell receptor (beta chain) came from a study of naive and memory T cell subsets. Notes on the study in general: Especially in CD8 cells, naive repertoires contained a few larger clonotypes, possibly CD45RA-re-expressing memory cells.

This CDR3 has 15 amino acids. Looked up from germline, CDR1 is SGHVS and CDR2 is FNYEAQ. The ends lost 5 bases at V and 5 bases at J; junction bases unmatched: 10. This clonotype was seen repeatedly, ten times or more. The antigen remains unidentified. An equimolar mix of two oligonucleotides served as the beta constant-region primer for TRBC1 and TRBC2. The ligated cDNA underwent four PCR rounds using SP2 and nested alpha and beta constant-region primers. Each CDR3 protein gets one entry after TCRdb re-called the UMI-ligation and nested PCR reads with MiXCR. The sample has 150,000 or so distinct CDR3 sequences, 22% seen once; the top ten hold around 0.11%.

The sequence was obtained from a human donor in good health. The specimen sequenced was naive CD4+ T cells from blood. The rearrangement links TRBV7-6 to TRBJ2-7, with 9 bases identical to TRBD1. DNA of the CDR3: TGTGCCAGCAGCCCAGGAAACAGGGGGCGGAACGAGCAGTACTTC. Its protein is CASSPGNRGRNEQYF.